The present T cell receptor beta chain was sequenced within a study of CD8 T cells in Susac syndrome. Study at large: The sequenced Susac syndrome patients comprised five or six with active disease and roughly eight in remission.

Study conclusions and caveats: The study identified roughly seventeen and five Susac-specific public clones in total CD8+ and CD8+ TEMRA repertoires.

Sequencing of TCR beta, carried out with a high-throughput approach, was applied to CD8+ and CD4+ T cells from the blood. The recently defined diagnostic criteria for definite or probable disease were met by the Susac syndrome patients. Regarding this clonotype: The target antigen is unknown.

Random hexamers served to reverse transcribe roughly 0.45 to 1 ug RNA. MiXCR, run by TCRdb on the immunoSEQ multiplex PCR reads, gives a single entry per CDR3 protein. The profile shows roughly 52,000 distinct CDR3 sequences, approximately 95% of them singletons. Trimming removed 1 base at V and 6 bases at J, with 6 bases between. Germline V gene data show CDR1 as SGHAT and CDR2 as FQNNGV. The CDR3 sequence is 12 residues long. This receptor was obtained from a human donor with Susac syndrome. The chain uses TRBV11-2 and TRBJ2-5; D is ambiguous. The specimen sequenced was CD8+ T cells from PBMCs. CDR3 in amino acids: CASSLGLKTQYF. As DNA, the CDR3 is TGTGCCAGCAGCTTAGGTTTGAAGACCCAGTACTTC.